This T cell receptor beta chain was sequenced in a study of T cell responses to AZD1222 COVID-19 vaccine. Sequencing was performed with immunoSEQ multiplex PCR; in TCRdb, only in-frame clones are kept and a portion is missing. This repertoire shows 55,000 to 75,000 clones, about three quarters found once; its top ten account for 9.5% to 13%. This CDR3 contains 14 residues. The germline V gene has CDR1 SGHRS and CDR2 YFSETQ. V was trimmed by 3 bases and J by 1 base, leaving 7 bases between them. The sequence was collected from an adult in good health. The chain recombines TRBV5-1 with TRBJ2-2; D remains unclear. The source material was peripheral blood, sampled on day 0 of AZD1222 vaccination. The CDR3 sequence: CASSSAGNTGELFF. As DNA, the CDR3 is TGCGCCAGCAGCTCGGCAGGGAACACCGGGGAGCTGTTTTTT.